The 8 T cell receptor beta chains below all came from one sample that was sequenced in a study of OX40 agonist ivuxolimab in advanced cancers. Sequenced by immunoSEQ multiplex PCR; TCRdb stores in-frame clones only, minus some. The data contain 22,000 or so clones, around four fifths of them singletons. The material sequenced was CD4+ or CD8+ T cells sorted from blood, taken in a trial of the OX40 agonist ivuxolimab. Every receptor here comes from an adult with an advanced solid tumor such as melanoma, head and neck, liver or kidney cancer.

The rearrangement uses TRBV18 and TRBJ2-7; 9 bases line up with TRBD1. CDR3 length equals 16 residues. V shed 3 bases and J 3 bases; nucleotides not matched to a gene: 9. CDR1 is KGHSH and CDR2 is LQKENI in the germline V gene. CDR3 protein: CASSPPGTGTIYEQYF. The CDR3 DNA is TGTGCCAGCTCACCTCCCGGGACAGGGACTATCTACGAGCAGTACTTC.

The rearrangement uses TRBV7-8 and TRBJ1-1, with D possibly being TRBD1 (5 bases). Looked up from germline, CDR1 is SGHVS and CDR2 is FQNEAQ. This CDR3 is built from 17 residues. V was clipped by 2 bases and J by 5 bases, with 21 bases between them. The CDR3 DNA sequence: TGTGCCAGCAGCTTACCGAGGGCAGGGACGGTGGGTACTGAAGCTTTCTTT. Protein: CASSLPRAGTVGTEAFF.

V and J are TRBV11-2 and TRBJ1-5; 7 nucleotides line up with TRBD1. Trimming removed 6 bases from V and 2 bases from J; junction bases left unmatched: 7. Germline V gene data show CDR1 as SGHAT and CDR2 as FQNNGV. The CDR3 is 15 residues long. The CDR3 spells CASSPEGTGNQPQHF. Written as DNA, the CDR3 is TGTGCCAGCAGTCCCGAGGGGACAGGCAATCAGCCCCAGCATTTT.

This clone appeared a few times. The chain employs TRBV7-9 and TRBJ2-1; D unclear. Trimming left V 4 bases short and J 5 bases short, with 9 bases between. The germline gives CDR1 SEHNR, CDR2 FQNEAQ (reference sequence). The CDR3 has 13 amino acids. The CDR3 region is CASSSPEDNEQFF. CDR3 DNA sequence: TGTGCCAGCAGCTCCCCCGAGGACAATGAGCAGTTCTTC.

CDR3 region: CASSFGQFYEQYF. In nucleotides, the CDR3 is TGTGCCAGCAGTTTCGGACAATTCTACGAGCAGTACTTC. The chain recombines TRBV27 with TRBJ2-7; weak D call: TRBD1 (5 bases). CDR3 length: 13 residues. Germline values: CDR1 MNHEY, CDR2 SMNVEV (reference sequence). Trimming removed 3 bases from V and 3 bases from J, with 9 bases in between.

In its sample, this clone was seen once. This rearrangement joins TRBV18 to TRBJ2-7; no clear D gene. The CDR3 sequence is 13 residues long. Trimming removed 0 bases at V and 2 bases at J, with 5 bases between. Germline V CDR1 and CDR2: KGHSH, LQKENI. The CDR3 nucleotides read TGTGCCAGCTCACCACCAGGAGCCTACGAGCAGTACTTC. Protein: CASSPPGAYEQYF. Full variable domain (remainder filled in from reference TRBV18 and TRBJ2-7): NAGVMQNPRHLVRRRGQEARLRCSPMKGHSHVYWYRQLPEEGLKFMVYLQKENIIDESGMPKERFSAEFPKEGPSILRIQQVVRGDSAAYFCASSPPGAYEQYFGPGTRLTVT.

This rearrangement joins TRBV28 to TRBJ1-3; tentative D call: TRBD1 (6 bases). V was clipped by 3 bases and J by 3 bases, with 9 bases between them. Germline V lookup: CDR1 MDHEN, CDR2 SYDVKM. The CDR3 runs to 14 residues. The CDR3 protein is CASSFGQSGNTIYF. CDR3 sequence (DNA): TGTGCCAGCAGTTTTGGACAGAGTGGAAACACCATATATTTT.

V and J are TRBV7-9 and TRBJ2-5, with TRBD2 matching 10 bases. Germline CDR1 and CDR2: SEHNR and FQNEAQ (reference sequence). This CDR3 has 17 amino acids. V lost 1 base and J lost 4; bases outside the gene matches: 9. Here the CDR3 DNA reads TGTGCCAGCAGCTTAGGGTTAGCGGGAGGTTTCGGAGAGACCCAGTACTTC. The encoded protein is CASSLGLAGGFGETQYF.